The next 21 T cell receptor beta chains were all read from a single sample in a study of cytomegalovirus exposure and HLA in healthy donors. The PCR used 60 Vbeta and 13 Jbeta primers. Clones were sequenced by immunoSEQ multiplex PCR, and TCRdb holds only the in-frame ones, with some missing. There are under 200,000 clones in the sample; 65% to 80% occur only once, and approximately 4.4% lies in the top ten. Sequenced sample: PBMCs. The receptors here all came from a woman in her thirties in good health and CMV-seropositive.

CDR3 sequence (DNA): TGCGCCAGCAGCTCGGCAGGGAAAGGGTACGAGCAGTACTTC. Amino acids: CASSSAGKGYEQYF. The gene calls are TRBV5-1 and TRBJ2-7; D possibly corresponds to TRBD1 (5 bases). Between the trimmed V and J ends, which lost 3 bases and 4 bases, there was a span of 14 bases. The germline CDR1 and CDR2 sequences are SGHRS and YFSETQ. The CDR3 totals 14 residues.

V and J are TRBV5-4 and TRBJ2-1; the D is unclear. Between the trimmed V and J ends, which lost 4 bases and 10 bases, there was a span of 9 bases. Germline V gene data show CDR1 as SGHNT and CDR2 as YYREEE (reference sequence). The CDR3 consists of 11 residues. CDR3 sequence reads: CASSRAHEQFF. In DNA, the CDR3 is TGTGCCAGCAGCCGAGCTCACGAGCAGTTCTTC.

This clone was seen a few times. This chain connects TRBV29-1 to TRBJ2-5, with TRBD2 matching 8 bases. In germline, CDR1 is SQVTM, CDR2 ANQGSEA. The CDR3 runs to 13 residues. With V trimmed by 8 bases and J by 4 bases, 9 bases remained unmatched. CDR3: CSIPGGDRETQYF. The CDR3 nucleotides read TGCAGCATCCCCGGGGGGGATAGAGAGACCCAGTACTTC.

The DNA of the CDR3 is TGTGCCAGCAGCTTAGCGGGGAGGGTTGAAGAAAAACTGTTTTTT. The encoded protein is CASSLAGRVEEKLFF. This chain links TRBV7-8 with TRBJ1-4; D is unresolved. CDR3 length: 15 residues. Germline-derived CDR1 and CDR2 are SGHVS and FQNEAQ. Trimming shortened V by 0 bases and J by 8 bases, and 13 bases separated the two germline ends.

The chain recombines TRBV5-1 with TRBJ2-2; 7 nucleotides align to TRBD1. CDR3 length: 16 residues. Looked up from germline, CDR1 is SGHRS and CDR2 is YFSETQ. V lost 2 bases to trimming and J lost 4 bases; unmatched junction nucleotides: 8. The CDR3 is CASSFGQAGTTGELFF. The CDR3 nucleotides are TGCGCCAGCAGCTTCGGACAGGCAGGAACCACCGGGGAGCTGTTTTTT.

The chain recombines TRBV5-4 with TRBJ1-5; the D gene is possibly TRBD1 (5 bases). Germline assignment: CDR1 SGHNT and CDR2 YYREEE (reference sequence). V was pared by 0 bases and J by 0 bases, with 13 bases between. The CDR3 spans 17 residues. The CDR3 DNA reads TGTGCCAGCAGCTTGGATGGGGGGAGAAATAGCAATCAGCCCCAGCATTTT. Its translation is CASSLDGGRNSNQPQHF.

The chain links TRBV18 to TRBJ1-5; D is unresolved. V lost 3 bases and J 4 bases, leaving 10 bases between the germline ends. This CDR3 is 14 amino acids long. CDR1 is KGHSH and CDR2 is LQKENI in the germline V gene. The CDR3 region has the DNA TGTGCCAGCTCACCCCGGGAAGGGAATCAGCCCCAGCATTTT. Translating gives CASSPREGNQPQHF.

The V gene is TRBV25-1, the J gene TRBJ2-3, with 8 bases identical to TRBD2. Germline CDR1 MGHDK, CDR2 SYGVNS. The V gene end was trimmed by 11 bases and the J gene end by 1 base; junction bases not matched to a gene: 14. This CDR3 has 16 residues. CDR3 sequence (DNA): TGTGCCCTCAGATGCGGGAGGAGTGAGGGCACAGATACGCAGTATTTT. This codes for CALRCGRSEGTDTQYF.

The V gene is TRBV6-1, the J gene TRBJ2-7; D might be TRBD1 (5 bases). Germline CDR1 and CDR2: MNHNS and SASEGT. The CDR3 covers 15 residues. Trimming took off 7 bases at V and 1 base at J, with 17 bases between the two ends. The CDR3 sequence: CASITDVAGSYEQYF. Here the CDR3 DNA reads TGTGCCAGCATTACGGATGTAGCAGGGTCCTACGAGCAGTACTTC.

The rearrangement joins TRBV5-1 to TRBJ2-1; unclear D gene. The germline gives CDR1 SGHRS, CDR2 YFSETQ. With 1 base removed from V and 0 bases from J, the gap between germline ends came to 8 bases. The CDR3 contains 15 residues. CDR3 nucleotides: TGCGCCAGCAGCTTGTTCACAGCCTCCTACAATGAGCAGTTCTTC. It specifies CASSLFTASYNEQFF. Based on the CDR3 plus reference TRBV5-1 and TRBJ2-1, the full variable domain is KAGVTQTPRYLIKTRGQQVTLSCSPISGHRSVSWYQQTPGQGLQFLFEYFSETQRNKGNFPGRFSGRQFSNSRSEMNVSTLELGDSALYLCASSLFTASYNEQFFGPGTRLTVL.

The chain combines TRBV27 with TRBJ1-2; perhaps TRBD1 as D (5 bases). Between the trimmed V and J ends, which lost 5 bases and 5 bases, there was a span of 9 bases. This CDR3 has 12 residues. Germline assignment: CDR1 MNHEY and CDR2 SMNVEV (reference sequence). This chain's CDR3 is CASSQAGYGYTF. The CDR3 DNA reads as TGTGCCAGCAGTCAAGCAGGGTATGGCTACACCTTC.

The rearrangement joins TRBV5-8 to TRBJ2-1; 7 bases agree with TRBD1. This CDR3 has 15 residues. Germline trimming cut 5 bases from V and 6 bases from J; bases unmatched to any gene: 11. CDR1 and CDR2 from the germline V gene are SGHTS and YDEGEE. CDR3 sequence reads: CASSPGQRVGNEQFF. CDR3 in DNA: TGTGCCAGCAGTCCGGGACAGAGGGTTGGCAATGAGCAGTTCTTC.

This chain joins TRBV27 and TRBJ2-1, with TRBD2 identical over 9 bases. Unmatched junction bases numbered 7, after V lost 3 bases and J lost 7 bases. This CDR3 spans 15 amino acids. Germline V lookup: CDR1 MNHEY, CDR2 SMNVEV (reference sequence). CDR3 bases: TGTGCCAGCAGTTTGGAGCTAGCGGGACAGAATGAGCAGTTCTTC. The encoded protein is CASSLELAGQNEQFF.

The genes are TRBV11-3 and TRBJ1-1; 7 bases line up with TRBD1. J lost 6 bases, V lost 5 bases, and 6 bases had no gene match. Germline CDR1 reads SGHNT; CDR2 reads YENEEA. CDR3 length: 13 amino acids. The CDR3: CASSQPGTAEAFF. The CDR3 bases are TGTGCCAGCAGCCAACCTGGGACAGCTGAAGCTTTCTTT.

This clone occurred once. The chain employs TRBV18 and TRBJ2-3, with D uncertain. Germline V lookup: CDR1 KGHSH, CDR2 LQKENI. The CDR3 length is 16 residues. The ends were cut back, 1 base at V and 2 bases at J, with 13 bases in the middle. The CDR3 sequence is CASSPQSLEPTDTQYF. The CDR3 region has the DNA TGTGCCAGCTCACCACAATCTCTCGAGCCCACAGATACGCAGTATTTT. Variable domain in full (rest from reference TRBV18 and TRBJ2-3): NAGVMQNPRHLVRRRGQEARLRCSPMKGHSHVYWYRQLPEEGLKFMVYLQKENIIDESGMPKERFSAEFPKEGPSILRIQQVVRGDSAAYFCASSPQSLEPTDTQYFGPGTRLTVL.

CDR3 loop: CASSYDRGVGAFF. CDR3 nucleotide sequence: TGTGCCAGCAGTTACGACAGGGGGGTGGGAGCTTTCTTT. The chain couples TRBV6-6 to TRBJ1-1, with 9 bases identical to TRBD1. The CDR3 length is 13 residues. Germline assignment: CDR1 MNHNY and CDR2 SVGAGI (reference sequence). J lost 10 bases, V lost 2 bases, and 5 bases had no gene match.

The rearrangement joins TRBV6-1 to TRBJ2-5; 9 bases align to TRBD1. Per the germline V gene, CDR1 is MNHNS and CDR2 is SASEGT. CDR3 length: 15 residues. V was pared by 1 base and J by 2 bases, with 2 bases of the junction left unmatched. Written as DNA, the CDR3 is TGTGCCAGCAGTGAAGTTGGGACAGGGCAAGAGACCCAGTACTTC. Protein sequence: CASSEVGTGQETQYF.

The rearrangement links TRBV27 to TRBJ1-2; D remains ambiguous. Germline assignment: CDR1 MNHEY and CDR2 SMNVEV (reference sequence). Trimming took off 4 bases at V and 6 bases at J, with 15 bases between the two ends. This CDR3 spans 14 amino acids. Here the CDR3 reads CASSSYRTLNGYTF. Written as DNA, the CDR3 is TGTGCCAGCAGTTCCTACAGAACGCTGAATGGCTACACCTTC.

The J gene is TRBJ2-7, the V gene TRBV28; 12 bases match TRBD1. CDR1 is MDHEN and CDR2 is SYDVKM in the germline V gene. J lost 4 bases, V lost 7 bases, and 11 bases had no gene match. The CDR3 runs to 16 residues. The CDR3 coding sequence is TGTGCCAGCATCTCCCTAGGGGACAGGGGGCTTTACGAGCAGTACTTC. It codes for CASISLGDRGLYEQYF.

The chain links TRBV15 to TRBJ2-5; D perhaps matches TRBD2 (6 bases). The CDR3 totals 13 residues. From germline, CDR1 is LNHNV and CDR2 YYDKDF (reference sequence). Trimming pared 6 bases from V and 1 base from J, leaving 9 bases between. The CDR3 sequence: CATSRGIQETQYF. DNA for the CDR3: TGTGCCACCAGTCGCGGGATCCAAGAGACCCAGTACTTC.

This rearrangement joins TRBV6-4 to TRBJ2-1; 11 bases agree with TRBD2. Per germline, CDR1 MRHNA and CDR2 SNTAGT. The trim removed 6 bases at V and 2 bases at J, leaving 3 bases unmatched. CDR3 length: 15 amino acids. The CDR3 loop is CASSLTSGTYNEQFF. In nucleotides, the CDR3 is TGTGCCAGCAGCTTGACTAGCGGGACCTACAATGAGCAGTTCTTC.